The present TCR beta chain was sequenced within a study of graft-versus-host responses after intestinal transplantation. This clone appeared a single time. Its matching antigen is unknown. CDR1 is SEHNR and CDR2 is FQNEAQ in the germline V gene (reference sequence). This CDR3 has 14 residues. Trimming pared 1 base from V and 0 bases from J, leaving 6 bases between. Produced via immunoSEQ multiplex PCR; TCRdb's table is partial and in-frame only. The table has under 150,000 clones, roughly 92% seen once; the top ten hold under 0.2%. The source is a human donor who received an intestinal transplant. This chain uses TRBV7-9 with TRBJ1-1; no clear D gene. This material consisted of unstimulated CD4+ T cells sorted from spleen or lymph node cells, taken before intestinal transplant. The CDR3 DNA is TGTGCCAGCAGCTTAGATACCCTGAACACTGAAGCTTTCTTT. It codes for CASSLDTLNTEAFF.